The rows below give T cell receptor beta chains drawn from one sample of a study of blood T cell repertoires in COVID-19. Profiling relied on immunoSEQ multiplex PCR, and the TCRdb table lists in-frame clones only, not all of them. In the table there are about 16,000 clones, approximately 88% of which are singletons. Sequencing was carried out using peripheral blood. All receptors derive from a human donor in a cohort sampled during active COVID-19. CDR3s include the opening cysteine and the closing phenylalanine or tryptophan. The D gene is left open where the match is weak. Size is stated for part of the rows, as once, few or many counts, or as a class when the clone is expanded.

V gene,D gene,clone size,J gene,CDR3 protein,CDR3 DNA
TRBV5-1,.,.,TRBJ2-1,CASSSDGSSGNEQFF,TGCGCCAGCAGCTCCGACGGCTCCTCGGGGAATGAGCAGTTCTTC
TRBV28,.,.,TRBJ1-5,CASSGEVWRPQHF,TGTGCCAGCAGTGGGGAGGTTTGGAGGCCCCAGCATTTT
TRBV7-6,.,once,TRBJ2-7,CASSTVSAPGLVGEQYF,TGTGCCAGCAGCACCGTAAGCGCGCCAGGGTTGGTCGGCGAGCAGTACTTC
TRBV5-5,.,.,TRBJ1-2,CASGIPGSGGGYTF,TGTGCCAGCGGGATCCCAGGGTCGGGGGGAGGCTACACCTTC
TRBV12-5,TRBD2,.,TRBJ2-3,CASGPGLVTDTQYF,TGTGCTAGTGGACCTGGACTAGTCACAGATACGCAGTATTTT
TRBV5-6,.,.,TRBJ2-2,CASSLGPVTGELFF,TGTGCCAGCAGCTTGGGTCCGGTCACCGGGGAGCTGTTTTTT
TRBV11-2,.,.,TRBJ2-7,CASSLGSSSVWSYEQYF,TGTGCCAGCAGCTTGGGTTCTAGCTCTGTTTGGTCCTACGAGCAGTACTTC
TRBV18,.,.,TRBJ1-2,CASSPAGGTGYTF,TGTGCCAGCTCCCCCGCGGGAGGGACTGGCTACACCTTC
TRBV6-6,.,.,TRBJ2-5,CASSYAQGGQETQYF,TGTGCCAGCAGTTACGCACAGGGGGGGCAAGAGACCCAGTACTTC
TRBV11-2,.,.,TRBJ2-7,CASSHYEQYF,TGTGCCAGCAGCCACTACGAGCAGTACTTC
TRBV14,.,.,TRBJ2-2,CASRSYTGELFF,TGTGCCAGCAGGAGTTACACCGGGGAGCTGTTTTTT
TRBV9,.,.,TRBJ1-1,CASSVLKQGIGPEAFF,TGTGCCAGCAGCGTATTAAAACAGGGTATCGGGCCTGAAGCTTTCTTT
TRBV4-3,.,.,TRBJ2-3,CASSQVGRTSGDTQYF,TGCGCCAGCAGCCAAGTTGGGAGGACTTCAGGAGATACGCAGTATTTT
TRBV28,.,.,TRBJ1-2,CASSEQLFNYGYTF,TGTGCCAGCAGTGAACAGCTATTCAATTATGGCTACACCTTC
TRBV3-1/TRBV3-2,.,.,TRBJ2-7,CASSQDQRSSSYEQYF,TGTGCCAGCAGCCAAGATCAAAGGAGCAGCTCCTACGAGCAGTACTTC
TRBV28,TRBD1,.,TRBJ2-7,CASSFPDRDYEQYF,TGTGCCAGCAGTTTTCCGGACAGGGACTACGAGCAGTACTTC
TRBV29-1,.,.,TRBJ2-5,CSAQQGGQETQYF,TGCAGCGCCCAGCAGGGCGGTCAAGAGACCCAGTACTTC
TRBV27,.,.,TRBJ2-7,CASSFGDRYEQYF,TGTGCCAGCAGTTTCGGGGATCGCTACGAGCAGTACTTC
TRBV9,TRBD1,.,TRBJ1-1,CASSATGDREAFF,TGTGCCAGCAGCGCGACAGGGGACCGTGAAGCTTTCTTT
TRBV6-1,.,.,TRBJ2-3,CASSEGPSTDTQYF,TGTGCCAGCAGTGAAGGGCCAAGCACAGATACGCAGTATTTT
TRBV30,.,.,TRBJ2-5,CAWTRQETQYF,TGTGCCTGGACTAGGCAAGAGACCCAGTACTTC
TRBV7-9,TRBD1,.,TRBJ1-2,CASSFGQGVDYGYTF,TGTGCCAGCAGCTTCGGGCAGGGGGTTGACTATGGCTACACCTTC
TRBV7-9,.,.,TRBJ1-4,CASSLDSPTNEKLFF,TGTGCCAGCAGCTTAGACAGTCCAACTAATGAAAAACTGTTTTTT
TRBV5-1,TRBD1,.,TRBJ1-1,CASSPGTGMNTEAFF,TGCGCCAGCAGCCCAGGGACAGGAATGAACACTGAAGCTTTCTTT
TRBV5-1,TRBD1,.,TRBJ1-4,CASSLGRTGEGEKLFF,TGCGCCAGCAGCTTGGGACGGACAGGGGAGGGTGAAAAACTGTTTTTT
TRBV7-6,.,.,TRBJ1-5,CASSFLADQPQHF,TGTGCCAGCAGCTTCCTAGCCGATCAGCCCCAGCATTTT
TRBV4-1,TRBD2,few,TRBJ2-1,CASSQDLAGGLGYNEQFF,TGCGCCAGCAGCCAAGACCTAGCGGGGGGTCTTGGTTACAATGAGCAGTTCTTC
TRBV30,TRBD1,once,TRBJ2-3,CAWSSGQGLDTQYF,TGTGCCTGGAGTTCGGGACAGGGACTGGATACGCAGTATTTT
TRBV7-3,.,.,TRBJ2-1,CASSLRGAGRYNEQFF,TGTGCCAGCAGCCTCCGCGGGGCGGGCAGGTACAATGAGCAGTTCTTC
TRBV10-3,.,.,TRBJ1-1,CAISESTLNTEAFF,TGTGCCATCAGTGAGTCGACACTTAACACTGAAGCTTTCTTT
TRBV9,TRBD2,.,TRBJ2-1,CASSVVTSGDNEQFF,TGTGCCAGCAGCGTAGTGACTAGCGGGGACAATGAGCAGTTCTTC
TRBV5-8,TRBD1,.,TRBJ2-7,CASSSTGTGEYEQYF,TGTGCCAGCAGCTCCACCGGGACAGGGGAGTACGAGCAGTACTTC